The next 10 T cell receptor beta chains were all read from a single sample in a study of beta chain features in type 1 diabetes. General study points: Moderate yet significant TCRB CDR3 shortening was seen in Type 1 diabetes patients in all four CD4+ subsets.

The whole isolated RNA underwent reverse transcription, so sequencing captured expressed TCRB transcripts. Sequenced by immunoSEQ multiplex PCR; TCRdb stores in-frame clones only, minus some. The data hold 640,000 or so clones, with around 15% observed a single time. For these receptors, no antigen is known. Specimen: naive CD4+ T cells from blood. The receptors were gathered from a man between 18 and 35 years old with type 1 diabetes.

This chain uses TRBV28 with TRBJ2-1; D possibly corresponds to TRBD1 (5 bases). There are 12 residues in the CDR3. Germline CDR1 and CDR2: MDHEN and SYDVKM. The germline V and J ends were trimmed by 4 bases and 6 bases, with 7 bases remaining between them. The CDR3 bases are TGTGCCAGCAGTTCCCAGGGCAATGAGCAGTTCTTC. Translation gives CASSSQGNEQFF.

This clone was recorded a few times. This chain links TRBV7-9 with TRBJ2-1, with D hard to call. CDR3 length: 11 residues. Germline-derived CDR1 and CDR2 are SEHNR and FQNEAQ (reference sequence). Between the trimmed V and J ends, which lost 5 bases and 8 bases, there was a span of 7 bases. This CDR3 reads CASSELYEQFF. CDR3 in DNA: TGTGCCAGCAGCGAGCTATATGAGCAGTTCTTC.

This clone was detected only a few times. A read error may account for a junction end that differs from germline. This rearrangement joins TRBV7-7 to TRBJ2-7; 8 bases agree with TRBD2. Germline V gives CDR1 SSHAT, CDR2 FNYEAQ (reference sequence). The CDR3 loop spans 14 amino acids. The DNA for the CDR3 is TGTGCTAGCAGCTCTCCGGGACTAGCCTACGAGCAGTACTTC. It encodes CASSSPGLAYEQYF.

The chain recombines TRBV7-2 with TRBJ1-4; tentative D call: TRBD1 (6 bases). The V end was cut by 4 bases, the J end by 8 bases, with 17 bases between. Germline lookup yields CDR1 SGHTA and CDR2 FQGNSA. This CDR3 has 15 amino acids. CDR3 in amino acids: CASSSFQGLGEKLFF. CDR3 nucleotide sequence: TGTGCCAGCAGCTCGTTCCAGGGGTTGGGGGAAAAACTGTTTTTT.

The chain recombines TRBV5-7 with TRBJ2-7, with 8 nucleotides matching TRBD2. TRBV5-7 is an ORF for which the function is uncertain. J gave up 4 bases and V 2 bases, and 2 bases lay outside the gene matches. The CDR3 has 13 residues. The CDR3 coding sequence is TGTGCCAGCAGCTTAGGGACTAGATACGAGCAGTACTTC. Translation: CASSLGTRYEQYF.

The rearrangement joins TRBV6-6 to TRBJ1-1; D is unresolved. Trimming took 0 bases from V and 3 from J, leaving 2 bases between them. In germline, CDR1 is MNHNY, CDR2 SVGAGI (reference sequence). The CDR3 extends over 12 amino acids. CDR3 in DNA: TGTGCCAGCAGTTACTCATACACTGAAGCTTTCTTT. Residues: CASSYSYTEAFF.

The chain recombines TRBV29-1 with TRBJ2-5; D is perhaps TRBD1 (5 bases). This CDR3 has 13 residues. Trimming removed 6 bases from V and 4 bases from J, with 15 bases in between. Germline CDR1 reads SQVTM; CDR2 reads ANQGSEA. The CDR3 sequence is CSVKVGQGETQYF. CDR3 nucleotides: TGCAGCGTAAAAGTGGGCCAGGGAGAGACCCAGTACTTC.

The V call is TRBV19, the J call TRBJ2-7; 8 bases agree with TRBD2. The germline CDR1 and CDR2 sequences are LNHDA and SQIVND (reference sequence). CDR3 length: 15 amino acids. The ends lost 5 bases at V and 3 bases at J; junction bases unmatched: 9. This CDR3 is CASSLSGSNIYEQYF. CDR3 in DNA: TGTGCCAGTAGTTTAAGCGGGAGTAATATCTACGAGCAGTACTTC.

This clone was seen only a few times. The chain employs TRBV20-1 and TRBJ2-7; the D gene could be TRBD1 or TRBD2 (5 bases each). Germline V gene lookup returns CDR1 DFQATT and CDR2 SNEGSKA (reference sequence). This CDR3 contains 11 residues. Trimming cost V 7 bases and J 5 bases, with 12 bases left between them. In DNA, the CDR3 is TGCAGTGGGGGGAACAATGACGAGCAGTACTTC. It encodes CSGGNNDEQYF.

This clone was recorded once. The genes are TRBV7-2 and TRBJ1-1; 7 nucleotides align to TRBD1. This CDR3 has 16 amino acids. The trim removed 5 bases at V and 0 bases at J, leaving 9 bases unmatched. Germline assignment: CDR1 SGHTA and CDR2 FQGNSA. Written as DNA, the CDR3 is TGTGCCAGCAGCATAACCGGGACAGACATGAACACTGAAGCTTTCTTT. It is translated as CASSITGTDMNTEAFF.